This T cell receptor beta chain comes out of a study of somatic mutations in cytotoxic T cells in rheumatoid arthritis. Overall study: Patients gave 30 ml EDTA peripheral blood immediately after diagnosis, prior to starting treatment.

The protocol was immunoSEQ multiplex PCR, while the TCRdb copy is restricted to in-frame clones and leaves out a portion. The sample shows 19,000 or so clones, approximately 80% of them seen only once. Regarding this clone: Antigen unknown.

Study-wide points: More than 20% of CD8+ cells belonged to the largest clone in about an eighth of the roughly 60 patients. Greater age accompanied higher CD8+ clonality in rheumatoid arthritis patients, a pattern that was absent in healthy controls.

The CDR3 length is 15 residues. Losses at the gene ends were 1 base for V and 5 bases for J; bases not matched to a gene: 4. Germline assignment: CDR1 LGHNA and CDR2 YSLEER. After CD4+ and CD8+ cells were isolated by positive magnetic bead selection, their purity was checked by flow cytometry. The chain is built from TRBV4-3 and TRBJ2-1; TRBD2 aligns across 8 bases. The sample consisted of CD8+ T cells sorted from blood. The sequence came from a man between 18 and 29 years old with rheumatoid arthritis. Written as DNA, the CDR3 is TGCGCCAGCAGCCAAGGCGGGGGGCCTCACAATGAGCAGTTCTTC. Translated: CASSQGGGPHNEQFF.